The source of this TCR beta chain is a study of CD4+ T cells in melanoma. Study observations and caveats: Diverse differentiation states were reported for melanoma neoantigen-specific CD4+ T cells. CD8+ T cell, macrophage and B cell function reportedly correlated with neoantigen-specific CD4+ T cells.

The repertoire was sequenced with immunoSEQ multiplex PCR; TCRdb's copy has only in-frame clones and lacks some. The sample lists roughly 3,500 clones; 60% to 75% were seen once. In germline, CDR1 is LNHDA, CDR2 SQIVND (reference sequence). CDR3 size: 15 residues. J was trimmed by 2 bases and V by 1 base; bases with no gene match: 3. Of note for this clone: Antigen: not known.

The specimen was tumor tissue. The chain recombines TRBV19 with TRBJ2-5; 8 bases are shared with TRBD2. This clonotype was sampled from a human donor with melanoma. The CDR3 nucleotides read TGTGCCAGTAGTATAGTTACTAGCGGACAAGAGACCCAGTACTTC. Its translation is CASSIVTSGQETQYF.